The 27 T cell receptor beta chains below all came from one sample that was sequenced in a study of cytomegalovirus exposure and HLA in healthy donors (dated 2017 in TCRdb). The library came from the immunoSEQ multiplex PCR assay. The multiplex PCR relied on a mix of 60 forward primers for TCR Vbeta segments and 13 reverse primers for TCR Jbeta segments. This is the immuneACCESS table as TCRdb keeps it, with only in-frame sequences that have V and J called. A part of the clones is gone; compared with another copy, unresolved V genes explain less than half, and the rest is unexplained. This sample's table has entries for around 57,000 clones. The top ten clonotypes cover 11% of the sample. The sample consisted of PBMCs. These receptors were obtained from a woman aged 45-59 years in good health and CMV-seropositive.

J is TRBJ1-5 and V is TRBV11-2, with 7 bases lining up with TRBD1. Germline CDR1 and CDR2: SGHAT and FQNNGV. V was pared by 5 bases and J by 3 bases, with 7 bases of the junction left unmatched. This CDR3 contains 15 residues. CDR3 sequence: CASSGGQAINQPQHF. CDR3 nucleotide sequence: TGTGCCAGCAGCGGCGGACAGGCGATCAATCAGCCCCAGCATTTT.

The CDR3 spells CASSLTGDLASPLHF. CDR3 in DNA: TGTGCCAGCAGCCTCACAGGGGATCTCGCCTCACCCCTCCACTTT. The gene calls are TRBV9 and TRBJ1-6; 7 positions agree with TRBD1. V gave up 4 bases and J gave up 10 bases; unmatched junction bases: 11. This CDR3 is 15 amino acids long. Germline V gives CDR1 SGDLS, CDR2 YYNGEE.

The chain carries TRBV28 and TRBJ1-2; 8 bases align to TRBD1. V gave up 8 bases and J gave up 4 bases; unmatched junction bases: 6. Germline CDR1 and CDR2: MDHEN and SYDVKM. The CDR3 totals 13 residues. The CDR3 nucleotides are TGTGCCAGCGGGACAGGTCGAAGCTATGGCTACACCTTC. This translates into CASGTGRSYGYTF.

The CDR3 coding sequence is TGTGCCAGCAGTTACTCGAACAGGGGGCTTGATTCACCCCTCCACTTT. It yields the protein CASSYSNRGLDSPLHF. V is TRBV6-5 and J is TRBJ1-6; 9 positions match TRBD1. V shed 0 bases, J shed 8 bases, and the junction held 5 bases outside the gene matches. Germline V CDR1 and CDR2: MNHEY, SVGAGI. The CDR3 extends over 16 amino acids.

Measured by frequency, this clone is medium-sized. The chain has TRBV11-1 and TRBJ2-2; unclear D gene. Germline values: CDR1 SGHAT, CDR2 FQDESV (reference sequence). V lost 5 bases and J 5 bases, leaving 9 bases between the germline ends. CDR3 length: 13 amino acids. The CDR3 nucleotides are TGTGCCAGCAGCCATATGAGGACCGGGGAGCTGTTTTTT. Translation: CASSHMRTGELFF.

The chain links TRBV11-2 to TRBJ2-1, with D tentatively TRBD1 (6 bases). The CDR3 has 14 residues. V was clipped by 3 bases and J by 0 bases, with 6 bases between them. CDR1 is SGHAT and CDR2 is FQNNGV in the germline V gene. The DNA for the CDR3 is TGTGCCAGCAGCTTCAGGGGCTCCTACAATGAGCAGTTCTTC. The encoded protein is CASSFRGSYNEQFF.

V and J are TRBV18 and TRBJ1-2; D gene uncertain. CDR1 is KGHSH, CDR2 LQKENI, per germline. The ends were cut back, 5 bases at V and 3 bases at J, with 16 bases in the middle. The CDR3 sequence is 15 residues long. This chain's CDR3 is CASSGGGLRDYGYTF. For the CDR3, the DNA is TGTGCCAGCTCAGGCGGAGGGCTGAGGGACTATGGCTACACCTTC.

Turning to this clone: An end of the junction does not agree with germline; a read error may underlie this. Other DNA sequences within the sample encode an identical CDR3. The J gene is TRBJ1-3, the V gene TRBV5-1; TRBD1 agrees at 11 bases. Germline values: CDR1 SGHRS, CDR2 YFSETQ. The CDR3 is 17 residues long. The CDR3 region has the DNA TGCGCCAGCAGCTTGGGGGACAGGGGGATCTCTGGAAATACCATATATTTT. Amino acid sequence: CASSLGDRGISGNTIYF.

V and J are TRBV6-5 and TRBJ1-3; the D is unclear. Trimming took off 0 bases at V and 0 bases at J, with 6 bases between the two ends. The germline CDR1 and CDR2 sequences are MNHEY and SVGAGI. This CDR3 spans 15 amino acids. The CDR3 coding sequence is TGTGCCAGCAGTTACTCGCGTCTCTCTGGAAACACCATATATTTT. This codes for CASSYSRLSGNTIYF.

The V and J genes are TRBV28 and TRBJ2-5; possibly TRBD2 for D (6 bases). The germline CDR1 and CDR2 sequences are MDHEN and SYDVKM. The CDR3 totals 15 residues. V was clipped by 3 bases and J by 5 bases, with 16 bases between them. CDR3 DNA sequence: TGTGCCAGCAGTTTCGTTTCTGCCGCGGGGGAGACCCAGTACTTC. Its translation is CASSFVSAAGETQYF.

The chain couples TRBV5-1 to TRBJ2-3, with D unclear. V was pared by 1 base and J by 2 bases, with 8 bases between. This CDR3 contains 14 residues. The V gene's germline CDR1 is SGHRS and CDR2 YFSETQ. The CDR3, as DNA: TGCGCCAGCAGCTTGTCCCGTTACACAGATACGCAGTATTTT. As protein: CASSLSRYTDTQYF.

This rearrangement joins TRBV6-5 to TRBJ2-7; D gene ambiguous. Trimming took off 2 bases at V and 6 bases at J, with 11 bases between the two ends. The germline V gene has CDR1 MNHEY and CDR2 SVGAGI. This CDR3 comprises 13 residues. The CDR3 is CASSYESGLEQYF. CDR3 nucleotide sequence: TGTGCCAGCAGTTACGAGAGTGGGCTCGAGCAGTACTTC.

The rearrangement links TRBV6-1 to TRBJ2-7; maybe TRBD1 (5 bases). Germline lookup yields CDR1 MNHNS and CDR2 SASEGT. V was clipped by 5 bases and J by 0 bases, with 14 bases between them. The CDR3 loop spans 15 amino acids. The CDR3 loop is CASSPARGGSYEQYF. CDR3 nucleotides: TGTGCCAGCAGTCCAGCAAGGGGTGGCTCCTACGAGCAGTACTTC.

The CDR3 loop reads CASRKGQGMNTEAFF. The CDR3 DNA reads TGTGCCAGCAGAAAGGGACAGGGGATGAACACTGAAGCTTTCTTT. The chain has TRBV2 and TRBJ1-1; 10 positions agree with TRBD1. Germline CDR1 SNHLY, CDR2 FYNNEI. V shed 6 bases and J 0 bases; nucleotides not matched to a gene: 4. The CDR3 sequence is 15 residues long.

The chain is built from TRBV28 and TRBJ1-3; the D is unclear. This CDR3 comprises 15 residues. V lost 2 bases to trimming and J lost 2 bases, with 10 bases between them. Germline values: CDR1 MDHEN, CDR2 SYDVKM. The CDR3 DNA reads TGTGCCAGCAGTTTACTTGCACAGACTGGAAACACCATATATTTT. Translated, it gives CASSLLAQTGNTIYF.

The V gene is TRBV19, the J gene TRBJ2-3, with TRBD2 identical over 15 bases. Germline V gene data show CDR1 as LNHDA and CDR2 as SQIVND (reference sequence). The junction had 3 bases not matched to a gene; V was cut back by 0 bases and J by 5 bases. There are 17 residues in the CDR3. CDR3 protein: CASSIDGTSGGRDTQYF. CDR3 nucleotides: TGTGCCAGTAGTATAGACGGGACTAGCGGGGGGAGAGATACGCAGTATTTT. The whole variable domain, filled in from reference TRBV19 and TRBJ2-3, reads DGGITQSPKYLFRKEGQNVTLSCEQNLNHDAMYWYRQDPGQGLRLIYYSQIVNDFQKGDIAEGYSVSREKKESFPLTVTSAQKNPTAFYLCASSIDGTSGGRDTQYFGPGTRLTVL.

The chain is built from TRBV29-1 and TRBJ2-3; D is unclear. CDR3 size: 12 residues. Trimming cost V 3 bases and J 0 bases, with 4 bases left between them. CDR1 is SQVTM and CDR2 is ANQGSEA in the germline V gene. CDR3 sequence reads: CSVETSTDTQYF. DNA of the CDR3: TGCAGCGTTGAGACTAGCACAGATACGCAGTATTTT.

V usage is TRBV19 and J usage is TRBJ2-1; TRBD2 aligns across 9 bases. The CDR3 is 21 residues long. Germline trimming cut 3 bases from V and 6 bases from J; bases unmatched to any gene: 24. Germline V CDR1 and CDR2: LNHDA, SQIVND (reference sequence). CDR3 DNA sequence: TGTGCCAGTAGTATGTGGGGGGGTGGGTGGAGCGGGAGGATTCGGGGCAATGAGCAGTTCTTC. The encoded protein is CASSMWGGGWSGRIRGNEQFF.

The rearrangement uses TRBV9 and TRBJ2-6, with D possibly TRBD2 on 5 matching bases. The V gene lost 3 bases and the J gene lost 8 bases, with 21 bases spanning the gap. This CDR3 is built from 17 residues. Germline loops: CDR1 SGDLS, CDR2 YYNGEE. The CDR3 sequence: CASSAGGGVSATNVLTF. DNA of the CDR3: TGTGCCAGCAGCGCCGGAGGTGGGGTATCAGCGACCAACGTCCTGACTTTC.

The chain has TRBV4-2 and TRBJ1-6; D call uncertain. V lost 6 bases and J 5 bases, leaving 11 bases between the germline ends. The CDR3 totals 14 residues. CDR1 and CDR2 from the germline V gene are LGHNA and YNFKEQ. The CDR3 reads CASRAWGDNSPLHF. The CDR3, as DNA: TGTGCCAGCAGAGCTTGGGGAGATAATTCACCCCTCCACTTT.

The chain has TRBV11-2 and TRBJ1-2; 9 bases are a match to TRBD1. The germline V gene encodes CDR1 SGHAT and CDR2 FQNNGV. V gave up 0 bases and J gave up 3 bases; unmatched junction bases: 8. This CDR3 comprises 17 residues. CDR3 region: CASSLEPTGGAYYGYTF. The CDR3 DNA reads as TGTGCCAGCAGCTTAGAACCCACAGGGGGCGCCTACTATGGCTACACCTTC.

The chain joins TRBV15 to TRBJ2-1; 14 bases align to TRBD2. The germline V gene encodes CDR1 LNHNV and CDR2 YYDKDF (reference sequence). This CDR3 comprises 17 residues. V lost 1 base, J lost 6 bases, and 5 bases stayed unmatched. CDR3 loop: CATSRGLAGGSTNEQFF. CDR3 nucleotides: TGTGCCACCAGCAGAGGACTAGCGGGAGGGTCAACCAATGAGCAGTTCTTC.

V usage is TRBV6-1 and J usage is TRBJ2-1; 10 bases fit TRBD2. From germline, CDR1 is MNHNS and CDR2 SASEGT. CDR3 length equals 21 residues. V lost 2 bases, J lost 0 bases, and 16 bases stayed unmatched. The CDR3 DNA reads TGTGCCAGCAGTGAAAGACTAGCGGGTATCATGGGATTGAGCTCCTACAATGAGCAGTTCTTC. Residues: CASSERLAGIMGLSSYNEQFF.

The chain combines TRBV5-1 with TRBJ2-7; TRBD1 matches 10 bases. V lost 3 bases and J lost 5; bases outside the gene matches: 5. The germline V gene has CDR1 SGHRS and CDR2 YFSETQ. The CDR3 spans 14 residues. For the CDR3, the DNA is TGCGCCAGCAGCTCGGGACAGGGGTTTAACGAGCAGTACTTC. Amino acid sequence: CASSSGQGFNEQYF.

This chain links TRBV7-9 with TRBJ2-1, with TRBD2 matching over 9 bases. CDR1 SEHNR and CDR2 FQNEAQ come from the germline V gene (reference sequence). CDR3 length: 14 residues. V trimming: 1 base; J trimming: 8 bases; junction bases outside the gene matches: 3. The DNA of the CDR3 is TGTGCCAGCAGCTTAGTTGGCGGGGGGGATGAGCAGTTCTTC. Its protein product is CASSLVGGGDEQFF.

The chain has TRBV30 and TRBJ1-2; maybe TRBD1 (6 bases). The CDR3 consists of 14 residues. CDR1 is GTSNPN, CDR2 SVGIG, per germline (reference sequence). The V and J ends lost 2 bases and 7 bases respectively, with 17 bases between them. The DNA for the CDR3 is TGTGCCTGGAGTTCCCTGATAGGGGGTAGTGGCTACACCTTC. This sequence encodes CAWSSLIGGSGYTF.

The J gene is TRBJ1-1, the V gene TRBV28; D may be TRBD1 (5 bases). The germline CDR1 and CDR2 sequences are MDHEN and SYDVKM. V was shortened by 3 bases and J by 6 bases, with 20 bases between the two germline ends. The CDR3 is 16 residues long. The CDR3 bases are TGTGCCAGCAGTTTGTTGGGAAGACAGCGTGGCGCTGAAGCTTTCTTT. Its protein is CASSLLGRQRGAEAFF.